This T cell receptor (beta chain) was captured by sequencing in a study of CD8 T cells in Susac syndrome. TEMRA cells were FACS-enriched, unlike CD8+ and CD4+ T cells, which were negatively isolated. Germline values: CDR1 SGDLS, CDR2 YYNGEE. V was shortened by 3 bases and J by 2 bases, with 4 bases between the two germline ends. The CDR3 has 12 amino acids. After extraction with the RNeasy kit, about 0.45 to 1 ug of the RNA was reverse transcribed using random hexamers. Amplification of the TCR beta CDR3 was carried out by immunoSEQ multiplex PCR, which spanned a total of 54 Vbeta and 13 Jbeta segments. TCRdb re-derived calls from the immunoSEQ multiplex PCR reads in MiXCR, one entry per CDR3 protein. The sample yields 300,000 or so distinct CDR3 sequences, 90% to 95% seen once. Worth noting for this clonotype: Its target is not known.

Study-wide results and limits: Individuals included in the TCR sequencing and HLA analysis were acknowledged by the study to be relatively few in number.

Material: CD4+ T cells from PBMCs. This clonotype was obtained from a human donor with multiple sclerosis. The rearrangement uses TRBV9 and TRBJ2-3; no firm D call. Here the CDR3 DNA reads TGTGCCAGCAGCGCCTACACAGATACGCAGTATTTT. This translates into CASSAYTDTQYF.